This TCR beta chain came from a study of shared clonotypes between healthy human individuals. CDR1 MNHNS and CDR2 SASEGT come from the germline V gene. Trimming shortened V by 0 bases and J by 7 bases, and 8 bases separated the two germline ends. The CDR3 covers 13 residues. Sequencing was performed with immunoSEQ multiplex PCR; in TCRdb, only in-frame clones are kept and a portion is missing. The profile covers 2.5 million or so clones, with around nine tenths appearing a single time and about 0.13% taken by the ten largest. The chain is built from TRBV6-1 and TRBJ2-3; D gene uncertain. The sample taken for sequencing was naive CD4+ T cells sorted from blood. Subset described: CD45RA+ positively selected. This TCR was recovered from a man between 18 and 35 years old in good health. CDR3 sequence (DNA): TGTGCCAGCAGTGAAGCGGGTACCAATACGCAGTATTTT. Protein product: CASSEAGTNTQYF.